This T cell receptor beta chain was sequenced in a study of shared clonotypes between healthy human individuals. Terminally differentiated effector memory CD45RA+ cells were excluded from the naive CD8 cells, which were CD45RO-negative and positively selected for CCR7. Every contributor of samples was a Caucasian grown-up residing in Nashville, Tennessee. The CDR3 is 15 amino acids. Germline-derived CDR1 and CDR2 are LGHNA and YSLEER. Trimming took 2 bases from V and 4 from J, leaving 14 bases between them. Using about 0.2 ug DNA, tens of thousands of T cell genomes, the sorted-subset replicate PCRs were run. TCRdb's copy holds only in-frame clones and misses some; the assay was immunoSEQ multiplex PCR. The profile shows about 2 million clones, about 94% of them singletons.

Sequencing used naive CD8+ T cells sorted from blood. This TCR was sampled from a man younger than 35 in good health. The chain combines TRBV4-3 with TRBJ2-5; no clear D gene. The CDR3 loop reads CASSQSRRWGETQYF. CDR3 DNA: TGCGCCAGCAGCCAAAGTCGCAGGTGGGGAGAGACCCAGTACTTC.